Following are 31 T cell receptor beta chains from one sample sequenced in a study of human T cells and chemical hapten exposure (dated by TCRdb to the early 2020s). The meaning of the sample's time point label: patch test 1, 2 weeks after DPC sensitization. The label giving this sample's treatment or condition can be read as: therapeutic diphenylcyclopropenone sensitization with weekly scalp DPC. The library came from RACE. This sample was sequenced with a NextSeq 500. The public reads were run again by TCRdb, first through fastp at Q25 and then through MiXCR, and only productive beta chains were kept. Each CDR3 protein appears once, grouped with its most common genes and DNA. The sample contains tens of thousands of distinct CDR3 sequences, about 9% of them found a single time. The top ten hold around 4.5% of the sample. This specimen was whole blood, taken in connection with sensitization to the hapten diphenylcyclopropenone (DPC). The origin of the receptors is a woman between 50 and 59 years old with alopecia areata. Some clones in this sample may be carry-over from other donors' samples.

In its sample, this clonotype was seen many times. V is TRBV29-1 and J is TRBJ2-3, with D hard to call. The CDR3 loop spans 11 amino acids. CDR1 is SQVTM and CDR2 is ANQGSEA in the germline V gene. The V end was cut by 4 bases, the J end by 4 bases, with 6 bases between. The CDR3 sequence is CSVAAADTQYF. As DNA, the CDR3 is TGCAGCGTTGCGGCAGCAGATACGCAGTATTTT.

This clonotype was found many times. The chain is built from TRBV12-3 or TRBV12-4 and TRBJ1-2, with D possibly being TRBD1 (6 bases). The CDR3 has 13 residues. The germline V and J ends were trimmed by 6 bases and 6 bases, with 14 bases remaining between them. This CDR3 reads CASRGGGRDGYTF. The CDR3, as DNA: TGTGCCAGCAGGGGAGGGGGAAGAGATGGCTACACCTTC.

This clonotype came up many times. The genes are TRBV3-1 and TRBJ2-1, with a possible D match to TRBD2 (6 bases). Trimming stripped 3 bases from V and 9 bases from J, with 15 bases between. CDR3 length: 14 amino acids. Germline V CDR1 and CDR2: LGHDT, YNNKEL (reference sequence). In DNA form, the CDR3 reads TGTGCCAGCAGCCATCCACCGACTAGAAGTGAGCAGTTCTTC. Translation: CASSHPPTRSEQFF.

This clonotype counts as medium-sized. The chain links TRBV20-1 to TRBJ2-3, with 8 bases matching TRBD2. V gave up 6 bases and J gave up 4 bases; unmatched junction bases: 18. CDR1 and CDR2 from the germline V gene are DFQATT and SNEGSKA (reference sequence). The length of the CDR3 is 17 residues. The CDR3 sequence: CSARLSGGPSSSDTQYF. Written as DNA, the CDR3 is TGCAGTGCCAGGCTTTCGGGAGGGCCTTCATCTTCAGATACGCAGTATTTT.

This clonotype was observed a handful of times. The V and J genes are TRBV11-2 and TRBJ2-7, with D perhaps TRBD1 or TRBD2 (5 bases each). In germline, CDR1 is SGHAT, CDR2 FQNNGV. V was cut by 5 bases and J by 5 bases, with 19 bases left in between. The CDR3 spans 15 residues. The CDR3 reads CASSPGADYHHEQYF. In DNA form, the CDR3 reads TGTGCCAGCAGCCCCGGGGCCGACTACCACCACGAGCAGTACTTC.

In its sample, this clonotype was seen many times. The chain recombines TRBV29-1 with TRBJ2-7; D call uncertain. The CDR3 spans 12 residues. The germline V gene has CDR1 SQVTM and CDR2 ANQGSEA. V lost 4 bases to trimming and J lost 1 base, with 8 bases between them. The CDR3 here is CSVGLQSYEQYF. The CDR3 DNA sequence: TGCAGCGTTGGACTCCAGTCCTACGAGCAGTACTTC.

This clonotype was detected ten times or more. The rearrangement joins TRBV7-9 to TRBJ2-1, with 9 bases lining up with TRBD1. The V segment lost 3 bases and the J segment 7 bases; nucleotides outside the gene matches: 7. The CDR3 is 15 amino acids. The germline gives CDR1 SEHNR, CDR2 FQNEAQ (reference sequence). The DNA of the CDR3 is TGTGCCAGCAGCTTTTACTTGGGACAGGGAAATGAGCAGTTCTTC. It codes for CASSFYLGQGNEQFF. The full variable domain, rest sourced from reference TRBV7-9 and TRBJ2-1, is DTGVSQNPRHKITKRGQNVTFRCDPISEHNRLYWYRQTLGQGPEFLTYFQNEAQLEKSRLLSDRFSAERPKGSFSTLEIQRTEQGDSAMYLCASSFYLGQGNEQFFGPGTRLTVL.

This clonotype appeared a few times. The chain joins TRBV12-3 or TRBV12-4 to TRBJ1-6; D unclear. The CDR3 extends over 14 amino acids. V shed 5 bases and J shed 7 bases, with 12 bases lying between them. The chain's CDR3 is CASSQRAKNSPLHF. DNA for the CDR3: TGTGCCAGCAGTCAACGGGCAAAGAATTCACCCCTCCACTTT.

The chain joins TRBV20-1 to TRBJ2-7, with 7 bases aligning to TRBD2. The trim removed 0 bases at V and 7 bases at J, leaving 15 bases unmatched. From germline, CDR1 is DFQATT and CDR2 SNEGSKA (reference sequence). The CDR3 extends over 16 amino acids. The CDR3 spells CSARDLTGRFYWEQYF. CDR3 sequence (DNA): TGCAGTGCTAGAGATCTTACCGGGAGGTTTTATTGGGAGCAGTACTTC.

This clonotype showed up just a few times. The genes are TRBV12-3 or TRBV12-4 and TRBJ1-3, with D maybe TRBD1 (6 bases). Deletions cut 6 bases from V and 0 bases from J, with 12 bases between. The CDR3 consists of 15 residues. Here the CDR3 reads CASSRRTDSGNTIYF. Here the CDR3 DNA reads TGTGCCAGCAGCCGAAGGACAGACTCTGGAAACACCATATATTTT.

This clonotype was detected ten times or more. The CDR3 is CSARGYLAAIEQFF. The CDR3 DNA sequence: TGCAGTGCTAGGGGGTACTTGGCAGCCATCGAGCAGTTCTTC. This rearrangement joins TRBV20-1 to TRBJ2-1; D not resolved. The CDR3 covers 14 residues. Trimming took 3 bases from V and 10 from J, leaving 19 bases between them. Germline assignment: CDR1 DFQATT and CDR2 SNEGSKA (reference sequence).

The rearrangement joins TRBV29-1 to TRBJ2-2, with D perhaps TRBD2 (5 bases). CDR3 length equals 15 residues. V lost 4 bases and J 3 bases, leaving 15 bases between the germline ends. Germline V gene data show CDR1 as SQVTM and CDR2 as ANQGSEA. The CDR3 region is CSVVLTGLDTGELFF. In DNA form, the CDR3 reads TGCAGCGTTGTTCTAACGGGATTAGACACCGGGGAGCTGTTTTTT.

This clonotype was picked up many times. V gene TRBV7-9 combines with J gene TRBJ1-4, with 8 bases aligning to TRBD1. The length of the CDR3 is 16 residues. Germline loops: CDR1 SEHNR, CDR2 FQNEAQ (reference sequence). The junction had 8 bases not matched to a gene; V was cut back by 8 bases and J by 0 bases. Here the CDR3 DNA reads TGTGCCAGCGCGGGGCAGGGGGCAACAACTAATGAAAAACTGTTTTTT. It is translated as CASAGQGATTNEKLFF.

The rearrangement joins TRBV27 to TRBJ2-5; 9 nucleotides align to TRBD2. CDR1 MNHEY and CDR2 SMNVEV come from the germline V gene (reference sequence). The CDR3 runs to 15 residues. J gave up 9 bases and V 4 bases, and 12 bases lay outside the gene matches. The CDR3 region is CASSSYRTAGGAQYF. Written as DNA, the CDR3 is TGTGCCAGCAGTTCCTACCGGACGGCGGGAGGGGCCCAGTACTTC.

The J gene is TRBJ1-1, the V gene TRBV29-1, with a tentative D call TRBD1 (6 bases). V lost 7 bases and J lost 6, with 12 bases in between. The V gene's germline CDR1 is SQVTM and CDR2 ANQGSEA. The CDR3 is made up of 11 amino acids. This CDR3 is CSGQTGSEAFF. DNA for the CDR3: TGCAGCGGACAGACAGGTTCTGAAGCTTTCTTT.

This clonotype was counted between two and nine times. This chain connects TRBV4-3 to TRBJ2-3, with D unresolved. CDR3 length equals 13 residues. V lost 1 base to trimming and J lost 6 bases, with 8 bases between them. Germline values: CDR1 LGHNA, CDR2 YSLEER. CDR3 bases: TGCGCCAGCAGCCAAGTTAAATGGGATACGCAGTATTTT. Translating it yields CASSQVKWDTQYF.

This clonotype was counted at least ten times. This chain joins TRBV10-3 and TRBJ1-6; D gene unclear. The CDR3 spans 14 residues. The V and J ends lost 6 bases and 0 bases respectively, with 6 bases between them. CDR1 and CDR2 (germline): ENHRY, SYGVKD. The CDR3 DNA reads TGTGCCATCAGAGGGAGCTCCTATAATTCACCCCTCCACTTT. This encodes CAIRGSSYNSPLHF.

In this sample, this clonotype turned up a few times. V and J are TRBV7-2 and TRBJ1-5, with D perhaps TRBD1 (6 bases). The CDR3 spans 18 residues. Germline lookup yields CDR1 SGHTA and CDR2 FQGNSA. The germline V and J ends were trimmed by 2 bases and 1 base, with 18 bases remaining between them. The CDR3 DNA reads TGTGCCAGCAGCTTAAGCCGGTCGTTTCAGGGGAGCAATCAGCCCCAGCATTTT. It translates to CASSLSRSFQGSNQPQHF.

This chain connects TRBV28 to TRBJ1-2; D not resolved. Germline V gene data show CDR1 as MDHEN and CDR2 as SYDVKM. V lost 5 bases and J 3 bases, leaving 4 bases between the germline ends. The length of the CDR3 is 11 residues. CDR3 amino acids: CASSAYYGYTF. Here the CDR3 DNA reads TGTGCCAGCAGTGCGTACTATGGCTACACCTTC.

CDR3: CASSEAGPDEQYF. CDR3 in DNA: TGTGCCAGCAGTGAAGCGGGCCCCGACGAGCAGTACTTC. V and J are TRBV2 and TRBJ2-7; no clear D gene. The V end lost 0 bases, the J end lost 5 bases, and 8 bases lay between the germline ends. The CDR3 consists of 13 residues. Germline V gives CDR1 SNHLY, CDR2 FYNNEI.

This clonotype was counted at least ten times. This chain joins TRBV28 and TRBJ2-5; either TRBD1 or TRBD2 may fit D (6 bases each). Looked up from germline, CDR1 is MDHEN and CDR2 is SYDVKM. CDR3 length: 16 amino acids. Trimming left V 5 bases short and J 0 bases short, with 16 bases between. Written as DNA, the CDR3 is TGTGCCAGCAGTACTGGGGGGCAGGCCAACCAAGAGACCCAGTACTTC. Translation gives CASSTGGQANQETQYF.

This clonotype showed up many times. V and J are TRBV29-1 and TRBJ1-1; D is uncertain. Between the trimmed V and J ends, which lost 4 bases and 6 bases, there was a span of 15 bases. The CDR3 runs to 13 residues. In germline, CDR1 is SQVTM, CDR2 ANQGSEA. This chain's CDR3 is CSVARVSSAEAFF. The DNA of the CDR3 is TGCAGCGTTGCGAGGGTTTCGAGTGCTGAAGCTTTCTTT.

Ten or more counts support this clonotype. The V call is TRBV29-1, the J call TRBJ2-7, with D unresolved. The CDR3 runs 13 residues. Between the trimmed V and J ends, which lost 4 bases and 3 bases, there was a span of 13 bases. Germline V gene lookup returns CDR1 SQVTM and CDR2 ANQGSEA. In DNA, the CDR3 is TGCAGCGTTGCGGCGACGCCCAACTACGAGCAGTACTTC. It is translated as CSVAATPNYEQYF.

This clonotype was counted ten times or more. The chain has TRBV29-1 and TRBJ2-7; 9 bases line up with TRBD2. This CDR3 contains 16 residues. Germline V gene data show CDR1 as SQVTM and CDR2 as ANQGSEA. CDR3 residues: CSTQGTASGTSYEQYF. The DNA of the CDR3 is TGCAGTACTCAGGGGACGGCTAGCGGGACCTCCTACGAGCAGTACTTC.

This clonotype has a count of ten or more. This chain joins TRBV7-9 and TRBJ1-6, with 10 bases fitting TRBD1. This CDR3 is 16 amino acids long. With V trimmed by 5 bases and J by 5 bases, 6 bases remained unmatched. Per germline, CDR1 SEHNR and CDR2 FQNEAQ (reference sequence). For the CDR3, the DNA is TGTGCCAGCAGCGCAGGACAGGGGGGGAATAATTCACCCCTCCACTTT. It codes for CASSAGQGGNNSPLHF.

This clonotype was counted ten times or more. The chain uses TRBV7-9 and TRBJ2-4; 11 nucleotides agree with TRBD1. The CDR3 has 15 residues. Germline V CDR1 and CDR2: SEHNR, FQNEAQ (reference sequence). V shed 5 bases, J shed 12 bases, and the junction held 12 bases outside the gene matches. The CDR3 region has the DNA TGTGCCAGCAGCCACGGGACAGGGGGTCATAGGGGTCAGTACTTC. As protein: CASSHGTGGHRGQYF.

This clonotype has ten or more counts. The chain joins TRBV11-2 to TRBJ2-1; D perhaps matches TRBD2 (6 bases). The germline CDR1 and CDR2 sequences are SGHAT and FQNNGV. V lost 2 bases and J lost 12, with 26 bases in between. CDR3 size: 17 residues. The DNA of the CDR3 is TGTGCCAGCAGCTTAATTAGTCGGCGGGATAGGCCGAGAGTGCAGTTCTTC. Translating it yields CASSLISRRDRPRVQFF.

This clonotype was counted at least ten times. The genes are TRBV20-1 and TRBJ1-5; D call uncertain. Between the trimmed V and J ends, which lost 3 bases and 7 bases, there was a span of 19 bases. The CDR3 runs 15 residues. Germline loops: CDR1 DFQATT, CDR2 SNEGSKA (reference sequence). The CDR3 region is CSASPMPDAGQPQHF. The CDR3 DNA sequence: TGCAGTGCTAGTCCTATGCCGGACGCTGGCCAGCCCCAGCATTTT.

The table lists this clonotype with many counts. The chain carries TRBV28 and TRBJ2-5, with 7 bases lining up with TRBD2. The V and J ends lost 5 bases and 0 bases, in that order; junction bases with no gene match: 6. The germline gives CDR1 MDHEN, CDR2 SYDVKM. This CDR3 is 15 amino acids long. The CDR3 loop is CASSPSGEYQETQYF. In nucleotides, the CDR3 is TGTGCCAGCAGTCCTAGCGGAGAGTACCAAGAGACCCAGTACTTC.

Comments on this clonotype: This may come from a read error, since a much larger clone is one base off. This chain links TRBV25-1 with TRBJ2-5, with 9 bases identical to TRBD2. Trimming at V came to 4 bases and at J to 5 bases, leaving 11 bases not matched to a gene. The CDR3 consists of 16 residues. The germline V gene encodes CDR1 MGHDK and CDR2 SYGVNS. CDR3 DNA sequence: TGTGCCAGCAGTGCTGGGGGATTTAGCGGGAGTGAGACCCAGTACTTC. It encodes CASSAGGFSGSETQYF.

This clonotype was recorded at least ten times. CDR3 residues: CSAARGQSYNEQFF. In DNA, the CDR3 is TGCAGCGCGGCGCGGGGACAGTCCTACAATGAGCAGTTCTTC. The chain combines TRBV29-1 with TRBJ2-1; possible D gene TRBD1, 7 bases. Trimming took off 7 bases at V and 1 base at J, with 14 bases between the two ends. CDR1 is SQVTM, CDR2 ANQGSEA, per germline. The length of the CDR3 is 14 residues.